A single sample is the source of the 29 T cell receptor beta chains below, sequenced in a study of blood T cell repertoires in COVID-19. Sequenced by immunoSEQ multiplex PCR; TCRdb stores in-frame clones only, minus some. The data contain 200,000 to 300,000 clones, approximately 86% of them singletons. The sample comprised PBMCs or T cells enriched from blood (not recorded which). All receptors derive from a woman aged 18-35 years who had recovered from COVID-19.

The V and J genes are TRBV5-5 and TRBJ2-2; 10 bases match TRBD2. V was clipped by 3 bases and J by 4 bases; unmatched bases: 9. Per the germline V gene, CDR1 is SGHKS and CDR2 is YYEKEE (reference sequence). CDR3 length: 17 residues. CDR3 bases: TGTGCCAGCAGCTCACGGACTAGCGGTTCAGGCACCGGGGAGCTGTTTTTT. Its translation is CASSSRTSGSGTGELFF.

The gene calls are TRBV30 and TRBJ2-7, with TRBD1 identical over 7 bases. J gave up 7 bases and V 3 bases, and 9 bases lay outside the gene matches. CDR3 length: 13 residues. Germline values: CDR1 GTSNPN, CDR2 SVGIG (reference sequence). The CDR3 bases are TGTGCCTGGAGCCGAGACAGGGTGGGGGAGCAGTACTTC. This encodes CAWSRDRVGEQYF.

The J gene is TRBJ1-1, the V gene TRBV25-1; D perhaps matches TRBD1 (5 bases). The CDR3 is made up of 14 amino acids. The germline gives CDR1 MGHDK, CDR2 SYGVNS. Trimming pared 1 base from V and 11 bases from J, leaving 17 bases between. The CDR3 region is CASSEFYGAGGAFF. The CDR3 nucleotides are TGTGCCAGCAGTGAATTCTATGGGGCAGGAGGGGCTTTCTTT.

The rearrangement joins TRBV4-1 to TRBJ2-1, with a possible D match to TRBD1 (6 bases). The length of the CDR3 is 11 residues. Germline V gene lookup returns CDR1 MGHRA and CDR2 YSYEKL. Trimming cost V 4 bases and J 9 bases, with 7 bases left between them. DNA of the CDR3: TGCGCCAGCAGCCTAGGGGGTGAGCAGTTCTTC. It translates to CASSLGGEQFF.

This chain joins TRBV6-1 and TRBJ1-1; D is uncertain. The CDR3 consists of 17 residues. The germline CDR1 and CDR2 sequences are MNHNS and SASEGT. The ends were cut back, 1 base at V and 4 bases at J, with 19 bases in the middle. In DNA form, the CDR3 reads TGTGCCAGCAGTGAAGGAAGGCAGAACCCCTCAGGCACTGAAGCTTTCTTT. This encodes CASSEGRQNPSGTEAFF.

The V call is TRBV30, the J call TRBJ1-2; 10 nucleotides agree with TRBD1. Germline V gene sequence: CDR1 GTSNPN, CDR2 SVGIG (reference sequence). With V trimmed by 2 bases and J by 5 bases, 8 bases remained unmatched. The CDR3 is 15 residues long. CDR3 in amino acids: CAWSFKTGGAYGYTF. The CDR3 nucleotides read TGTGCCTGGAGTTTTAAGACAGGGGGCGCATATGGCTACACCTTC.

The chain employs TRBV10-3 and TRBJ1-4; 8 nucleotides align to TRBD1. Losses at the gene ends were 5 bases for V and 4 bases for J; bases not matched to a gene: 6. From germline, CDR1 is ENHRY and CDR2 SYGVKD. This CDR3 is built from 15 residues. DNA for the CDR3: TGTGCCATCAGTACAGGGGGTGGGGATAATGAAAAACTGTTTTTT. This codes for CAISTGGGDNEKLFF.

The table lists this clone with a count of one. The chain couples TRBV10-1 to TRBJ2-3; maybe TRBD2 (7 bases). The CDR3 length is 14 residues. Deletions cut 4 bases from V and 2 bases from J, with 10 bases between. Germline V gives CDR1 WNHNN, CDR2 SYGVQD (reference sequence). CDR3 region: CASSVGGHTDTQYF. For the CDR3, the DNA is TGCGCCAGCAGTGTCGGGGGGCACACAGATACGCAGTATTTT.

The genes are TRBV27 and TRBJ2-1; D is ambiguous. With 6 bases removed from V and 6 bases from J, the gap between germline ends came to 6 bases. Germline V gene data show CDR1 as MNHEY and CDR2 as SMNVEV (reference sequence). The CDR3 contains 11 residues. The CDR3 coding sequence is TGTGCCAGCAGCATACTCAATGAGCAGTTCTTC. Its protein product is CASSILNEQFF.

This clone has more than one count but fewer than ten. The chain uses TRBV2 and TRBJ1-5, with D possibly being TRBD1 (5 bases). Trimming removed 6 bases from V and 0 bases from J, with 12 bases in between. The CDR3 is made up of 15 amino acids. The germline gives CDR1 SNHLY, CDR2 FYNNEI. CDR3 loop: CASSQIQVSNQPQHF. The CDR3 DNA reads as TGTGCCAGCAGCCAGATACAGGTTAGCAATCAGCCCCAGCATTTT.

The chain joins TRBV27 to TRBJ2-7, with D perhaps TRBD1 (5 bases). The germline gives CDR1 MNHEY, CDR2 SMNVEV (reference sequence). CDR3 length equals 15 residues. The germline V and J ends were trimmed by 2 bases and 2 bases, with 13 bases remaining between them. CDR3 nucleotide sequence: TGTGCCAGCAGTTTACGGCAGGGTTTAACCTACGAGCAGTACTTC. It is translated as CASSLRQGLTYEQYF.

The chain carries TRBV3-1 (or the pseudogene TRBV3-2) and TRBJ2-6; the match to TRBD2 covers 10 bases. The CDR3 is 18 residues long. Trimming removed 1 base from V and 2 bases from J; junction bases left unmatched: 5. Germline V gene lookup returns CDR1 LGHDT and CDR2 YNNKEL (reference sequence). CDR3 sequence reads: CASSQGGSGGPGANVLTF. The DNA of the CDR3 is TGTGCCAGCAGCCAAGGGGGTAGCGGGGGGCCTGGGGCCAACGTCCTGACTTTC.

V and J are TRBV5-1 and TRBJ1-1; D ambiguous. The germline gives CDR1 SGHRS, CDR2 YFSETQ. The CDR3 contains 13 residues. V lost 1 base and J 4 bases, leaving 8 bases between the germline ends. The CDR3 region has the DNA TGCGCCAGCAGCTTGTTCGGGAGCACTGAAGCTTTCTTT. Translation: CASSLFGSTEAFF.

V and J are TRBV30 and TRBJ2-1; 7 positions agree with TRBD2. Germline CDR1 GTSNPN, CDR2 SVGIG (reference sequence). The length of the CDR3 is 15 residues. J gave up 12 bases and V 4 bases, and 18 bases lay outside the gene matches. The CDR3 region is CAWTPGGTVPSRQFF. In nucleotides, the CDR3 is TGTGCCTGGACCCCGGGAGGAACGGTCCCATCGAGGCAGTTCTTC.

This clone was recorded once. The chain links TRBV28 to TRBJ1-1; 10 bases are a match to TRBD1. Germline CDR1 MDHEN, CDR2 SYDVKM. This CDR3 comprises 14 residues. J gave up 1 base and V 6 bases, and 2 bases lay outside the gene matches. CDR3 nucleotides: TGTGCCAGCAGGACAGGGGGCACGAACACTGAAGCTTTCTTT. Its translation is CASRTGGTNTEAFF.

The CDR3 bases are TGTGCCAGAAAAACCCGGACTAGCGGGATTCTTGTGGGCGAGCAGTACTTC. Translated, it gives CARKTRTSGILVGEQYF. The rearrangement links TRBV7-3 to TRBJ2-7, with 12 positions matching TRBD2. The germline gives CDR1 SGHTA, CDR2 FQGTGA. Losses at the gene ends were 9 bases for V and 6 bases for J; bases not matched to a gene: 18. This CDR3 has 17 residues. Full variable domain (remainder filled in from reference TRBV7-3 and TRBJ2-7): GAGVSQTPSNKVTEKGKYVELRCDPISGHTALYWYRQSLGQGPEFLIYFQGTGAADDSGLPNDRFFAVRPEGSVSTLKIQRTERGDSAVYLCARKTRTSGILVGEQYFGPGTRLTVT.

J is TRBJ2-7 and V is TRBV19, with 10 nucleotides matching TRBD1. V dropped 4 bases and J dropped 3; count of bases not matched to a gene: 6. This CDR3 region has 15 residues. Germline CDR1 is LNHDA and CDR2 is SQIVND (reference sequence). CDR3 sequence reads: CASSTTGGTIYEQYF. DNA of the CDR3: TGTGCCAGTAGTACGACAGGGGGCACGATCTACGAGCAGTACTTC.

The rearrangement uses TRBV24-1 and TRBJ2-2; 7 bases fit TRBD1. V was clipped by 5 bases and J by 5 bases; unmatched bases: 10. The CDR3 contains 16 residues. Germline lookup yields CDR1 KGHDR and CDR2 SFDVKD. The DNA for the CDR3 is TGTGCCACCAGTGGCATGAAGGGGGCTTTAACCGGGGAGCTGTTTTTT. It is translated as CATSGMKGALTGELFF.

The chain uses TRBV19 and TRBJ2-6, with TRBD1 matching over 10 bases. Per the germline V gene, CDR1 is LNHDA and CDR2 is SQIVND (reference sequence). With V trimmed by 6 bases and J by 2 bases, 7 bases remained unmatched. This CDR3 comprises 17 residues. CDR3 DNA: TGTGCCAGTAGCACGACAGGGACAGGGGCTGGGGCCAACGTCCTGACTTTC. This codes for CASSTTGTGAGANVLTF.

This rearrangement joins TRBV29-1 to TRBJ2-3; D not certain. The V end lost 4 bases, the J end lost 2 bases, and 4 bases lay between the germline ends. The CDR3 totals 11 residues. Germline lookup yields CDR1 SQVTM and CDR2 ANQGSEA. CDR3 sequence (DNA): TGCAGCGTTGGAGTCACAGATACGCAGTATTTT. It is translated as CSVGVTDTQYF.

The rearrangement uses TRBV4-3 and TRBJ2-1, with 9 bases aligning to TRBD2. CDR1 is LGHNA, CDR2 YSLEER, per germline. The V and J ends lost 4 bases and 7 bases, in that order; junction bases with no gene match: 8. The CDR3 totals 15 residues. Here the CDR3 DNA reads TGCGCCAGCAGCCTAGCTGGACTAGCGAGGAATGAGCAGTTCTTC. This sequence encodes CASSLAGLARNEQFF.

The V gene is TRBV7-2, the J gene TRBJ2-1, with D unresolved. The CDR3 sequence is 15 residues long. Germline lookup yields CDR1 SGHTA and CDR2 FQGNSA. The V gene lost 3 bases and the J gene lost 3 bases, with 12 bases spanning the gap. In DNA, the CDR3 is TGTGCCAGCAGCTTGTACGAGGCCCTCTACAATGAGCAGTTCTTC. This gives the protein CASSLYEALYNEQFF. Full variable domain (missing parts from reference TRBV7-2 and TRBJ2-1): GAGVSQSPSNKVTEKGKDVELRCDPISGHTALYWYRQSLGQGLEFLIYFQGNSAPDKSGLPSDRFSAERTGGSVSTLTIQRTQQEDSAVYLCASSLYEALYNEQFFGPGTRLTVL.

The gene calls are TRBV6-1 and TRBJ2-7; D ambiguous. The V and J ends lost 6 bases and 1 base respectively, with 13 bases between them. The CDR3 runs 14 residues. Germline V gene lookup returns CDR1 MNHNS and CDR2 SASEGT. The CDR3 DNA is TGTGCCAGCAGCTATGCCGGTTCTTCCTACGAGCAGTACTTC. It specifies CASSYAGSSYEQYF.

The rearrangement uses TRBV3-1 (or the pseudogene TRBV3-2) and TRBJ2-5; D might be TRBD2 (6 bases). The CDR3 has 14 amino acids. Trimming left V 2 bases short and J 2 bases short, with 9 bases between. The germline gives CDR1 LGHDT, CDR2 YNNKEL (reference sequence). CDR3 coding DNA: TGTGCCAGCAGCCAAACTGGAGGGCAAGAGACCCAGTACTTC. It encodes CASSQTGGQETQYF.

The chain employs TRBV19 and TRBJ2-7; TRBD1 matches at 7 bases. V shed 4 bases and J 1 base; nucleotides not matched to a gene: 1. This CDR3 spans 13 amino acids. Germline CDR1 is LNHDA and CDR2 is SQIVND (reference sequence). For the CDR3, the DNA is TGTGCCAGTAGTAAGGGACAGTCCTACGAGCAGTACTTC. Encoded protein: CASSKGQSYEQYF.

This clone appeared a single time. A far larger clone is one base from this, pointing to a likely read error. The chain joins TRBV6-5 to TRBJ1-1, with D uncertain. The CDR3 runs 13 residues. The ends were cut back, 4 bases at V and 1 base at J, with 7 bases in the middle. The germline gives CDR1 MNHEY, CDR2 SVGAGI. The CDR3 region has the DNA TGTGCCAGCAGTTTGGCGGAGAACACTGAAGCTTTCTTT. It specifies CASSLAENTEAFF.

The CDR3 loop reads CASTQKSSYNSPLHF. DNA for the CDR3: TGTGCCAGCACTCAAAAGAGCTCCTATAATTCACCCCTCCACTTT. The chain has TRBV11-3 and TRBJ1-6, with D uncertain. The germline CDR1 and CDR2 sequences are SGHNT and YENEEA. CDR3 size: 15 residues. Trimming pared 7 bases from V and 0 bases from J, leaving 10 bases between. Filled out from reference TRBV11-3 and TRBJ1-6, the complete variable domain reads EAGVVQSPRYKIIEKKQPVAFWCNPISGHNTLYWYLQNLGQGPELLIRYENEEAVDDSQLPKDRFSAERLKGVDSTLKIQPAELGDSAVYLCASTQKSSYNSPLHFGNGTRLTVT.

V usage is TRBV24-1 and J usage is TRBJ2-1; D is possibly TRBD1 (6 bases). With 2 bases removed from V and 8 bases from J, the gap between germline ends came to 15 bases. CDR3 length: 15 amino acids. Germline V gives CDR1 KGHDR, CDR2 SFDVKD. The CDR3 spells CATSDWATGFDEQFF. CDR3 sequence (DNA): TGTGCCACCAGTGATTGGGCTACAGGGTTCGATGAGCAGTTCTTC.

The rearrangement uses TRBV6-2 or TRBV6-3 and TRBJ1-2; a weak D match, TRBD1 (6 bases). Germline V gives CDR1 MNHEY, CDR2 SVGEGT. Trimming pared 6 bases from V and 3 bases from J, leaving 23 bases between. The CDR3 is 17 residues long. The DNA for the CDR3 is TGTGCCAGCAGCCCTAAAATGAGGACCCGGACAGACTATGGCTACACCTTC. This codes for CASSPKMRTRTDYGYTF.